This T cell receptor beta chain emerged from a study of control samples from healthy donors and cancer patients. Germline V CDR1 and CDR2: SGHTA, FQGNSA. After removal of 0 bases from V and 4 bases from J, the junction contained 2 bases not matched to a gene. This CDR3 spans 14 amino acids. Libraries were prepared by immunoSEQ multiplex PCR; TCRdb keeps only in-frame clonotypes and omits some of them. The sample yields 48,000 or so clones, over 90% seen once. This chain connects TRBV7-2 to TRBJ1-2, with TRBD1 identical over 7 bases. The sequenced material came from PBMCs. The TCR comes from a woman aged 50 to 65 with head and neck cancer. DNA of the CDR3: TGTGCCAGCAGCTTAGCAGGGGGCGGCTATGGCTACACCTTC. Residues: CASSLAGGGYGYTF.